This T cell receptor (beta chain) is from a study of cytomegalovirus exposure and HLA in healthy donors. Study observations and caveats: The records held CMV serostatus as the only immune exposure information. When analyzed later, the rates of TCR association showed variation by HLA locus, with DRB1 the most and HLA-C the fewest. Rare TCR sequences predominated, though certain public TCRs were found in many donors.

These donors, healthy bone marrow donors, were studied. Germline lookup yields CDR1 MNHNS and CDR2 SASEGT. This CDR3 region has 21 residues. Unmatched junction bases numbered 23, after V lost 2 bases and J lost 1 base. This PCR relied on a set of 60 Vbeta primers and 13 Jbeta primers. TCRdb's copy holds only in-frame clones and misses some; the assay was immunoSEQ multiplex PCR. The sample has 120,000 to 150,000 clones, around 79% seen once. Comments on this clone: Its target is not known.

This rearrangement joins TRBV6-1 to TRBJ2-7; 7 bases agree with TRBD1. The sample comprised PBMCs. This TCR was recovered from a male donor in good health and CMV-seronegative. CDR3 residues: CASSEKSKGTDIFPPSYEQYF. CDR3 nucleotides: TGTGCCAGCAGTGAAAAGAGTAAGGGGACAGATATCTTCCCCCCTTCCTACGAGCAGTACTTC.